Listed below are T cell receptor beta chains from one sample, sequenced in a study of T cells in Graves' hyperthyroidism and ophthalmopathy. One entry per CDR3 protein, called by TCRdb with MiXCR from the multiplex PCR reads. The data hold 450,000 to 700,000 distinct CDR3 sequences, with about half observed a single time. The sequencing input was peripheral blood or thyroid tissue (not recorded which). The source is an adult woman with Graves' disease, either hyperthyroidism or ophthalmopathy (not recorded which). Both conserved end residues are part of each CDR3. The D gene is left open where the match is weak. Some rows mark clone size as missing; the rest say once, few, many or name a class of expanded clone.

V gene	J gene	D gene	clone size	CDR3 length	CDR3 protein	CDR3 DNA
TRBV25-1	TRBJ2-7	-	-	11	CATSDFYEQYF	TGTGCCACCAGTGACTTCTACGAGCAGTACTTC
TRBV7-2	TRBJ1-4	-	-	14	CASSPRGGREKLFF	TGTGCCAGCAGCCCTAGGGGGGGGAGGGAAAAACTGTTTTTT
TRBV24-1	TRBJ2-3	-	-	15	CATSDYPFAGDTQYF	TGTGCCACCAGTGATTATCCTTTTGCTGGAGATACGCAGTATTTT
TRBV7-8	TRBJ1-2	-	-	15	CASSLDTGLDYGYTF	TGTGCCAGCAGCTTAGATACAGGGTTGGACTATGGCTACACCTTC
TRBV20-1	TRBJ1-1	-	-	13	CSARDRGYTEAFF	TGCAGTGCTAGAGATAGGGGTTATACTGAAGCTTTCTTT
TRBV15	TRBJ1-5	TRBD1	-	19	CATSRDPVTSQGANQPQHF	TGTGCCACCAGCAGAGATCCGGTAACCTCCCAGGGGGCCAATCAGCCCCAGCATTTT
TRBV12-3/TRBV12-4	TRBJ1-6	-	few	13	CASSFSRQSPLHF	TGTGCCAGCAGTTTCTCCAGACAGTCCCCCCTCCACTTT
TRBV10-3	TRBJ2-2	-	many	16	CAISVDAQVDTGELFF	TGTGCCATCAGTGTGGACGCGCAGGTCGACACCGGGGAGCTGTTTTTT
TRBV12-3/TRBV12-4	TRBJ1-1	-	few	16	CAITRGGPGINTEAFF	TGTGCCATCACCCGAGGGGGGCCCGGGATCAACACTGAAGCTTTCTTT
TRBV7-9	TRBJ1-4	-	-	13	CASSLGTNEELFF	TGTGCCAGCAGCTTAGGCACCAATGAGGAACTGTTTTTT
TRBV5-1	TRBJ1-4	TRBD1	many	16	CASSSGQGTTNEKLFF	TGCGCCAGCAGCTCTGGACAGGGGACCACTAATGAAAAACTGTTTTTT
TRBV7-2	TRBJ2-5	TRBD2	-	13	CASSPAGEETQYF	TGTGCCAGCAGCCCGGCGGGAGAAGAGACCCAGTACTTC
TRBV11-2	TRBJ2-7	-	many	10	CASSLGEQYF	TGTGCCAGCAGCTTAGGCGAGCAGTACTTC
TRBV25-1	TRBJ1-2	-	-	14	CASQLRRGDYGYTF	TGTGCCAGCCAACTCCGGCGGGGAGACTATGGCTACACCTTC
TRBV29-1	TRBJ1-2	-	few	14	CSVDDDRWDYGYTF	TGCAGCGTTGATGACGACAGGTGGGACTATGGCTACACCTTC
TRBV7-4	TRBJ1-5	TRBD1	many	15	CASSYGTGVVQPQHF	TGTGCCAGCAGCTACGGGACAGGGGTGGTTCAGCCCCAGCATTTT
TRBV9	TRBJ1-1	TRBD1	-	14	CASSSPTWTGEAFF	TGTGCCAGCAGCAGCCCAACCTGGACAGGGGAGGCTTTCTTT
TRBV10-3	TRBJ2-2	-	many	15	CAISDSGSNTGELFF	TGTGCCATCAGTGATAGCGGCTCGAACACCGGGGAGCTGTTTTTT
TRBV5-1	TRBJ2-7	TRBD2	many	15	CASSSSLAGTYEQYF	TGCGCCAGCAGCTCATCTCTAGCGGGAACCTACGAGCAGTACTTC
TRBV7-9	TRBJ1-2	TRBD1	-	14	CASSLGPQGAGYTF	TGTGCCAGCAGTTTGGGACCACAGGGGGCTGGCTACACCTTC
TRBV19	TRBJ1-5	-	many	12	CASSTNEGPQHF	TGTGCCAGTAGTACAAATGAGGGGCCCCAGCATTTT
TRBV4-1	TRBJ2-7	TRBD2	few	16	CATHPGGLAVAYEQYF	TGCGCCACCCACCCGGGGGGACTAGCGGTCGCCTACGAGCAGTACTTC
TRBV20-1	TRBJ1-1	-	many	11	CSARDYTEAFF	TGCAGTGCTAGAGACTACACTGAAGCTTTCTTT
TRBV12-3/TRBV12-4	TRBJ2-7	TRBD1	many	14	CASSTGQVSYEQYF	TGTGCCAGCAGTACGGGACAGGTCTCCTACGAGCAGTACTTC
TRBV20-1	TRBJ2-7	TRBD1	many	14	CSAKGGRLSYEQYF	TGCAGTGCTAAAGGGGGCAGACTCTCCTACGAGCAGTACTTC
TRBV29-1	TRBJ1-2	TRBD1	-	15	CSVGLGQENIYGYTF	TGCAGCGTTGGACTAGGACAGGAGAATATTTATGGCTACACCTTC
TRBV5-1	TRBJ1-1	-	many	16	CASSLEGLGLIAEAFF	TGCGCCAGCAGCTTGGAAGGGTTGGGATTGATAGCTGAAGCTTTCTTT
TRBV5-1	TRBJ2-5	TRBD1	many	15	CASSPIGTVQETQYF	TGCGCCAGCAGCCCCATCGGGACAGTCCAAGAGACCCAGTACTTC
TRBV10-3	TRBJ1-1	TRBD1	-	14	CAITPTGAVTEAFF	TGTGCCATCACACCTACAGGGGCGGTTACTGAAGCTTTCTTT
TRBV15	TRBJ2-7	-	-	14	CATSGLDSSYEQYF	TGTGCCACCAGTGGGTTGGACAGCTCCTACGAGCAGTACTTC
TRBV4-1	TRBJ1-5	-	few	13	CAGSQTGNQPQHF	TGCGCCGGCAGCCAAACAGGCAATCAGCCCCAGCATTTT
TRBV5-1	TRBJ2-1	-	-	16	CASSLVRQMTYNEQFF	TGCGCCAGCAGCTTGGTCAGGCAAATGACCTACAATGAGCAGTTCTTC
TRBV10-3	TRBJ1-6	-	-	15	CAISSGRQDNSPLHF	TGTGCCATCAGTTCTGGACGGCAGGATAATTCACCCCTCCACTTT
TRBV25-1	TRBJ2-5	TRBD2	-	16	CALLDGLAGHQETQYF	TGTGCCCTCTTGGACGGACTAGCGGGGCACCAAGAGACCCAGTACTTC
TRBV5-1	TRBJ1-1	-	many	16	CASSLPTFQLNTEAFF	TGCGCCAGCAGCTTACCCACCTTTCAGCTGAACACTGAAGCTTTCTTT
TRBV9	TRBJ2-3	-	few	14	CASSVAGSSNTQYF	TGTGCCAGCAGCGTAGCCGGATCCTCCAATACGCAGTATTTT
TRBV7-9	TRBJ1-2	-	few	12	CAIPRMNYGYTF	TGTGCCATCCCCCGGATGAACTATGGCTACACCTTC
TRBV2	TRBJ2-7	-	-	15	CASSALSGLGDEQYF	TGTGCCAGCAGTGCCCTGAGCGGTCTTGGGGACGAGCAGTACTTC
TRBV14	TRBJ1-2	TRBD1	-	15	CASSRGQKSNYGYTF	TGTGCCAGCAGCCGGGGACAGAAGAGCAACTATGGCTACACCTTC
TRBV20-1	TRBJ2-7	TRBD1	many	14	CSAPGQQFSYEQYF	TGCAGTGCGCCGGGACAGCAATTTTCCTACGAGCAGTACTTC
TRBV20-1	TRBJ2-7	TRBD2	-	13	CSASREGLYEQYF	TGCAGTGCATCGCGGGAGGGCCTCTACGAGCAGTACTTC
TRBV10-3	TRBJ2-2	TRBD2	-	16	CAISAPRGRGTGELFF	TGTGCCATCAGTGCCCCTCGCGGGAGAGGCACCGGGGAGCTGTTTTTT
TRBV10-3	TRBJ2-5	-	-	15	CAISEGGGRGQPQYF	TGTGCCATCAGTGAGGGGGGGGGGCGCGGTCAGCCCCAGTACTTC
TRBV9	TRBJ2-7	TRBD2	-	14	CARSGREGLYEQYF	TGTGCTAGATCGGGGCGGGAGGGCCTCTACGAGCAGTACTTC
TRBV20-1	TRBJ2-7	-	many	13	CSARPYRSYEQYF	TGCAGTGCTAGACCCTACCGCTCCTACGAGCAGTACTTC
TRBV7-8	TRBJ1-1	TRBD1	-	15	CASSWGQGAGTEAFF	TGTGCCAGCAGCTGGGGACAGGGGGCAGGCACTGAAGCTTTCTTT
TRBV5-4	TRBJ1-6	-	-	14	CASSSQPDSIPLHF	TGTGCCAGCAGCTCTCAACCTGACAGCATACCCCTCCACTTT
TRBV7-6	TRBJ1-2	-	few	13	CASSWGGSSGYTF	TGCGCCAGCAGCTGGGGGGGATCGAGCGGCTACACCTTC
TRBV2	TRBJ2-3	-	few	11	CASMEFNTQYF	TGTGCCAGCATGGAGTTTAATACGCAGTATTTT
TRBV7-2	TRBJ2-5	TRBD2	once	16	CASSLAAGLADGTQYF	TGTGCCAGCAGCTTAGCCGCAGGACTAGCGGATGGGACCCAGTACTTC
TRBV7-2	TRBJ1-1	-	many	14	CASSLGHSNTEAFF	TGTGCCAGCAGCTTGGGACATTCGAACACTGAAGCTTTCTTT
TRBV7-3	TRBJ1-1	-	many	15	CASSLIRRGGTEAFF	TGTGCCAGCAGCTTAATCAGGCGGGGCGGCACTGAAGCTTTCTTT
TRBV3-1	TRBJ1-1	-	few	14	CASSQDQWVDEAFF	TGTGCCAGCAGCCAAGATCAGTGGGTGGATGAAGCTTTCTTT
TRBV7-2	TRBJ1-4	-	-	14	CASSLYRADEKLFF	TGTGCCAGCAGCTTGTACAGGGCGGATGAAAAACTGTTTTTT